This T cell receptor beta chain was documented in a study of blood T cells in healthy people across ages. This clonotype was seen more than once but under ten times. Healthy Caucasian individuals from Russia aged roughly 6 to 100 served as donors. Combining a sample-barcoded 5' primer with a J-beta primer mix, a second PCR ran for roughly 6 to 12 cycles. MiXCR, run by TCRdb on the 5' RACE reads, gives a single entry per CDR3 protein. The data show about 900,000 distinct CDR3 sequences, with under 50% seen just once and around an eighth held by the top ten. Input material: blood. This receptor was taken from a man aged 25-45 years in good health.

The CDR3 region has the DNA TGCGCCAGCAGCCAAGATTCAAGGACAGGCTCTTCACCCCTCCACTTT. Protein sequence: CASSQDSRTGSSPLHF. The chain employs TRBV4-3 and TRBJ1-6; TRBD1 agrees at 7 bases. This CDR3 contains 16 residues. Unmatched junction bases numbered 8, after V lost 0 bases and J lost 9 bases. Germline CDR1 LGHNA, CDR2 YSLEER.